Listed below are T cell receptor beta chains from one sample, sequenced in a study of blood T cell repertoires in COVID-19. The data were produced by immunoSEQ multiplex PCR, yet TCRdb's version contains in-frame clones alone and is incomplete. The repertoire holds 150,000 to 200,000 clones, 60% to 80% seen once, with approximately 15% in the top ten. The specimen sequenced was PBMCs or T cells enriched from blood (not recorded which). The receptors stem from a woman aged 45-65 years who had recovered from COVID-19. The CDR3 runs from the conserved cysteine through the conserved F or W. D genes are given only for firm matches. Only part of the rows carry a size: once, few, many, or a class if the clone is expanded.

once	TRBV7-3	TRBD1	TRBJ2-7	CASSPGGSSYEQYF	TGTGCCAGCAGCCCAGGGGGCAGCTCCTACGAGCAGTACTTC
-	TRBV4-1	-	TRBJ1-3	CASSQAPGTRRGNTIYF	TGCGCCAGCAGCCAAGCTCCAGGGACTCGGCGCGGAAACACCATATATTTT
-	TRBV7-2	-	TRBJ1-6	CASSPTGIPSYNSPLHF	TGTGCCAGCAGCCCCACAGGGATCCCGTCCTATAATTCACCCCTCCACTTT
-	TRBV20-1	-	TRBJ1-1	CSASPSLTGNTEAFF	TGCAGTGCTAGTCCTTCTTTGACAGGGAACACTGAAGCTTTCTTT
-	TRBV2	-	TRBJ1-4	CASSTTAEKLFF	TGTGCCAGCAGCACGACAGCTGAAAAACTGTTTTTT
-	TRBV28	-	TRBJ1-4	CASSSGQLNEKLFF	TGTGCCAGCAGTTCCGGACAGCTTAATGAAAAACTGTTTTTT
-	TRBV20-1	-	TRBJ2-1	CSAFLGDEQFF	TGCAGTGCTTTCTTGGGCGATGAGCAGTTCTTC
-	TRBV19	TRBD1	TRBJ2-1	CASSRRGQGAYNEQFF	TGTGCCAGTAGTAGGCGGGGACAGGGGGCTTACAATGAGCAGTTCTTC
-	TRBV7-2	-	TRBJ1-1	CASSDGGFSEAFF	TGTGCCAGCAGCGATGGGGGGTTCTCTGAAGCTTTCTTT
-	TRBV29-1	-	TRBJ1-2	CSVDTGNYGYTF	TGCAGCGTAGATACAGGCAACTATGGCTACACCTTC
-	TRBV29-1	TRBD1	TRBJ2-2	CSVVPGQSNTGELFF	TGCAGCGTGGTACCGGGACAGTCGAACACCGGGGAGCTGTTTTTT